This TCR beta chain was captured in a study of Ad26.COV2.S vaccination and SARS-CoV-2 variants. Treatment here: around 19 received Ad26.COV2.S at low or high dose, single or two shots; 5 received placebo; per-sample allocation not given. Material that was analyzed had been drawn on day 63 after the first vaccine or placebo injection. There are a few counts of this clone. Its cognate antigen is unknown. The V end lost 2 bases, the J end lost 7 bases, and 6 bases lay between the germline ends. This CDR3 contains 12 residues. Germline V gene data show CDR1 as MNHNS and CDR2 as SASEGT. Findings and caveats of the study: Measurement of non-spike TCR breadth gave similar results in vaccine and placebo recipients.

The method was immunoSEQ multiplex PCR; TCRdb's version includes in-frame clones alone and lacks a portion of them. Among 250,000 or so clones listed, roughly 89% were seen once. The TCR comes from a person aged 18-65 years who received the Ad26.COV2.S COVID-19 vaccine or a placebo. The material was peripheral blood, obtained in a trial of Ad26.COV2.S vaccine versus placebo. The chain recombines TRBV6-1 with TRBJ2-1; D gene ambiguous. The CDR3 DNA sequence: TGTGCCAGCAGTGAACCCCGAAATGAGCAGTTCTTC. Protein: CASSEPRNEQFF.